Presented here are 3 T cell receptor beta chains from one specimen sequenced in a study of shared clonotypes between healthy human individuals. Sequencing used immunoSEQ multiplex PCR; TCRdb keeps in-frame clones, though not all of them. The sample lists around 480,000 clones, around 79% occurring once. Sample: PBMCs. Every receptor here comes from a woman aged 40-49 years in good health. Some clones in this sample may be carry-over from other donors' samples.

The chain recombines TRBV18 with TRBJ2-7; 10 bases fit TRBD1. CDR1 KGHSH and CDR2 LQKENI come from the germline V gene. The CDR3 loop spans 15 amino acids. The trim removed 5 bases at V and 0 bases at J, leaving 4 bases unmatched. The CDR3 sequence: CASSRDRGSSYEQYF. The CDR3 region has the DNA TGTGCCAGCTCAAGGGACAGGGGCAGCTCCTACGAGCAGTACTTC.

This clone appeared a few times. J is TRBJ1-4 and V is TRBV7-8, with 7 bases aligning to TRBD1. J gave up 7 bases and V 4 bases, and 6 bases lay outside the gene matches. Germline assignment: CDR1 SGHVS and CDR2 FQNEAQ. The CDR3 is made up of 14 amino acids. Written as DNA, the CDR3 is TGTGCCAGCAGCTATGACAGGGCTGCTGAAAAACTGTTTTTT. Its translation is CASSYDRAAEKLFF.

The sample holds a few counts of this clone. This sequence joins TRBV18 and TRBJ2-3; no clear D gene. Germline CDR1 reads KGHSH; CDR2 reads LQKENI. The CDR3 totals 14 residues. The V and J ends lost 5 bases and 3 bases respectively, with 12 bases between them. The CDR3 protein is CASSESWATDTQYF. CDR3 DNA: TGTGCCAGCTCAGAATCTTGGGCTACAGATACGCAGTATTTT.